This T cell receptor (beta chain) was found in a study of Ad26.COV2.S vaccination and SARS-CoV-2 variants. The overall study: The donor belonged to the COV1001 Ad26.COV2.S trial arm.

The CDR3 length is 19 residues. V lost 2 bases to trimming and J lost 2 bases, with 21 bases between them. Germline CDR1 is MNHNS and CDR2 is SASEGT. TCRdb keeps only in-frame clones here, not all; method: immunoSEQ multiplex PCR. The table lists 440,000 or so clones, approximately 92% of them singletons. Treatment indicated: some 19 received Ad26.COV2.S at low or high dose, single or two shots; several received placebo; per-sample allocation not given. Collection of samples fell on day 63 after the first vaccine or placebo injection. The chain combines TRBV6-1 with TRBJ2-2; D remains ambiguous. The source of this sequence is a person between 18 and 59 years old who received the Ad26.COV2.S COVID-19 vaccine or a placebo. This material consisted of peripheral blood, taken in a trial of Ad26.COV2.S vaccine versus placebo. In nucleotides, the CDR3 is TGTGCCAGCAGTGAATTTGGCAGGAACTATCAGCTAAACACCGGGGAGCTGTTTTTT. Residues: CASSEFGRNYQLNTGELFF.